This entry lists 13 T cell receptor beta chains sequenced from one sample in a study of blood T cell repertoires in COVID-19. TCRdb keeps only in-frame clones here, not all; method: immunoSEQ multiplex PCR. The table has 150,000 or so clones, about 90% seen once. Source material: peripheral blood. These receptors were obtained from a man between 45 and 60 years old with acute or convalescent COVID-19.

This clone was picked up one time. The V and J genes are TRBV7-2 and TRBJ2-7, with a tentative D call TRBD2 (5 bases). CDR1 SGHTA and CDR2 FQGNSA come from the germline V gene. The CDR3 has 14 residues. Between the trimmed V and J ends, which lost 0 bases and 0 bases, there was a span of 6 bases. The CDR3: CASSLAGSSYEQYF. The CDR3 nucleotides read TGTGCCAGCAGCTTAGCGGGGAGCTCCTACGAGCAGTACTTC.

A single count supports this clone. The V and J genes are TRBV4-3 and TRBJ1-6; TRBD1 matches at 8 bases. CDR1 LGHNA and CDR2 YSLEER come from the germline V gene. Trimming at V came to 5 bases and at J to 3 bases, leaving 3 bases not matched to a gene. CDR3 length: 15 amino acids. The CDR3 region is CASSYGTGYNSPLHF. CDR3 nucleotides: TGCGCCAGCAGCTACGGGACAGGCTATAATTCACCCCTCCACTTT.

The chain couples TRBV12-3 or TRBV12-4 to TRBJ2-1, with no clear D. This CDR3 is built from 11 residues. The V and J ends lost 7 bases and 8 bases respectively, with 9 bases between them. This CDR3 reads CASTSYDEQFF. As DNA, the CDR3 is TGTGCCAGCACCTCGTATGATGAGCAGTTCTTC.

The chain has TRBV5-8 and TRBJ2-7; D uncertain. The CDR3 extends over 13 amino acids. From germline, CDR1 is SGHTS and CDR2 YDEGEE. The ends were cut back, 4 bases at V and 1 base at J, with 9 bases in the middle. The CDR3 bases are TGTGCCAGCAGCCCCAGGTTTTCCTACGAGCAGTACGTC. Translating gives CASSPRFSYEQYV.

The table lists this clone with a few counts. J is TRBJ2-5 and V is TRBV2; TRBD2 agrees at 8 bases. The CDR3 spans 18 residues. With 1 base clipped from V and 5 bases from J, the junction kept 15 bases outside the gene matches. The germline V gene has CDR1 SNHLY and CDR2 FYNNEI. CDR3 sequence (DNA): TGTGCCAGCAGTGAAGGTCCGATTAGCGGGACGAGGGGGGAGACCCAGTACTTC. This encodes CASSEGPISGTRGETQYF.

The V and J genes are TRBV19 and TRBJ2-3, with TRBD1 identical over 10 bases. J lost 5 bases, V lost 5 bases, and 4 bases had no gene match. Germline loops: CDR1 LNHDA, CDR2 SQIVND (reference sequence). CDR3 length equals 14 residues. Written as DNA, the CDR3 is TGTGCCAGTAGTGGGGGGACAGGGGTAGATACGCAGTATTTT. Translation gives CASSGGTGVDTQYF.

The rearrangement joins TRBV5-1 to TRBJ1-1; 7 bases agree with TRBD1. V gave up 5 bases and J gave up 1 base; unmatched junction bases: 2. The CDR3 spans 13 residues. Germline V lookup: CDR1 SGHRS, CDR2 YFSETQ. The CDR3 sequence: CASRGTENTEAFF. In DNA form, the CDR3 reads TGCGCCAGCAGAGGGACAGAGAACACTGAAGCTTTCTTT.

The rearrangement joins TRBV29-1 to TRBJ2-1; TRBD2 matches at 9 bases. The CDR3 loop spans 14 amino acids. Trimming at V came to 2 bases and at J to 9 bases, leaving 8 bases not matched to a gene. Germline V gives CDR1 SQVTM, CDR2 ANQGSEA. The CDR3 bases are TGCAGCGTTGAAATGACTAGCGGTTTTACTGAGCAGTTCTTC. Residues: CSVEMTSGFTEQFF.

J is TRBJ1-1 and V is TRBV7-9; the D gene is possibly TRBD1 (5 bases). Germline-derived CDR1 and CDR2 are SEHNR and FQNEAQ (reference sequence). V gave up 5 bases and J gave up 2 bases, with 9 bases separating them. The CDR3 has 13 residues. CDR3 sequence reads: CASSVTVNTEAFF. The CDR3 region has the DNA TGTGCCAGCAGCGTGACAGTAAACACTGAAGCTTTCTTT.

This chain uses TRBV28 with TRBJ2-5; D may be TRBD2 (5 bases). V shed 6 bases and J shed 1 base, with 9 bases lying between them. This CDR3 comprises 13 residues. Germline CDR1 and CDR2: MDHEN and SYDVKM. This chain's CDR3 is CASSRDFQETQYF. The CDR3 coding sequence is TGTGCCAGCAGCCGGGATTTCCAAGAGACCCAGTACTTC.

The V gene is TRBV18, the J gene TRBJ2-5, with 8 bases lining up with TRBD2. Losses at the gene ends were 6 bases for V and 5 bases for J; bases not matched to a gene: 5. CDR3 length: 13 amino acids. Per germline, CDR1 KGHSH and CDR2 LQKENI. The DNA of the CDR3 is TGTGCCAGCTCCCCGGGACTAGAGGAGACCCAGTACTTC. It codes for CASSPGLEETQYF.

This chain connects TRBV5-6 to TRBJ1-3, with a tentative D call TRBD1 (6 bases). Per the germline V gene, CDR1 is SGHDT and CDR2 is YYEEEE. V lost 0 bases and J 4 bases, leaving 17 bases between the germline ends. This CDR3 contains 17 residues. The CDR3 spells CASSLVRGGGRGNTIYF. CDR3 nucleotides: TGTGCCAGCAGCTTGGTCAGAGGGGGGGGTAGAGGAAACACCATATATTTT.

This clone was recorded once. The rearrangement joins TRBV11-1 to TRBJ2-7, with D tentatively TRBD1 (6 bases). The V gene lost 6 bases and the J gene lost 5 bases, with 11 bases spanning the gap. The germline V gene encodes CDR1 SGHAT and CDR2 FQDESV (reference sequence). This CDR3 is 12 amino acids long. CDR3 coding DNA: TGTGCCAGCAGTTACAGGGACCACGAGCAGTACTTC. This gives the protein CASSYRDHEQYF.